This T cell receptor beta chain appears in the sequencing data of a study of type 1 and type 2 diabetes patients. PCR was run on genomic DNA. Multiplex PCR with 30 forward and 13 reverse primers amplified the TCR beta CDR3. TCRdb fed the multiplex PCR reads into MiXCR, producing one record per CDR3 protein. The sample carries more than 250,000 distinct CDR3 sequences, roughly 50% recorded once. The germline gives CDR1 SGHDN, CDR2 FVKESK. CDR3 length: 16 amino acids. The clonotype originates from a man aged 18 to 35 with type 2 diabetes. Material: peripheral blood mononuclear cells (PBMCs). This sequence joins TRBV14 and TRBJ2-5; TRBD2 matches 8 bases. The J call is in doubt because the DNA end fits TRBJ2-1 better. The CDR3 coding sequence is TGTGCCAGCACCCCACCCCGGACTAGCCCAAGGGTAGAGCAGTTCTTC. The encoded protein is CASTPPRTSPRVEQFF.